This entry features one TCR beta chain sequence. V lost 5 bases, J lost 6 bases, and 12 bases stayed unmatched. Germline assignment: CDR1 MNHEY and CDR2 SVGEGT. The CDR3 loop spans 16 amino acids. This specimen belongs to a study of CD8 T cells in Susac syndrome. Reverse transcription of roughly 0.45 to 1 ug RNA was performed with random hexamers. TCRdb used MiXCR to reprocess the immunoSEQ multiplex PCR reads, holding one entry per CDR3 protein. The sample consists of approximately 130,000 distinct CDR3 sequences, about 90% of them appearing once. This clonotype was obtained from a human donor with multiple sclerosis. Sequenced input: CD8+ T cells from PBMCs. The chain uses TRBV6-2 or TRBV6-3 and TRBJ1-5; TRBD1 aligns across 8 bases. The CDR3 coding sequence is TGTGCCAGCAGTGGAACGGACAGGGAGGGCGGTCAGCCCCAGCATTTT. It yields the protein CASSGTDREGGQPQHF.